This T cell receptor beta chain was sequenced during a study of blood T cells in healthy people across ages. This clonotype showed up just a few times. Its matching antigen is unknown. Study-level findings and limits: Comparison with aged donors showed that long-lived donors had more naive CD4+ cells and higher diversity.

Germline V gene lookup returns CDR1 SGDLS and CDR2 YYNGEE. The CDR3 loop spans 15 amino acids. Trimming stripped 3 bases from V and 2 bases from J, with 14 bases between. With a J-beta primer mix and a sample-barcoded 5' primer, a second PCR ran roughly 6 to 11 cycles. TCRdb recomputed calls from the 5' RACE reads with MiXCR, one row per CDR3 protein. Found here are about 760,000 distinct CDR3 sequences, about 25% of them singletons; the top ten hold around 9.2%. These same data were also listed under a study on T cells of mothers and their children. That paper notes: Material was donated by three healthy Caucasian mothers and their six children. For related and unrelated pairs alike, thymic selection shapes TCR recombination output similarly.

This chain joins TRBV9 and TRBJ2-5; the D gene could be TRBD1 or TRBD2 (5 bases each). The sequencing input was blood. This TCR derives from a boy between 10 and 17 years old in good health. In DNA form, the CDR3 reads TGTGCCAGCAGCGCGGCCGGGACGCATCAAGAGACCCAGTACTTC. It encodes CASSAAGTHQETQYF.